This record covers a single T cell receptor beta chain. Its antigen remains unknown. The sequencing template was cDNA reverse transcribed from extracted RNA. The protocol was immunoSEQ multiplex PCR, while the TCRdb copy is restricted to in-frame clones and leaves out a portion. The repertoire has around 200,000 clones, roughly 60% of them found once; the top ten carry 1.5% to 2%. These data belong to a study of CD8+ T cells in alopecia areata. Across the study: Among treated patients, oral tofacitinib was administered at 5 to 10 mg twice daily. Points from the study as a whole: Shared TCR sequences were less clear between patients than in mice, possibly partly from HLA diversity.

Germline CDR1 SNHLY, CDR2 FYNNEI. This CDR3 comprises 17 residues. V lost 8 bases and J lost 6, with 27 bases in between. Sample: CD4+ T cells sorted from blood, taken at week 0. The chain combines TRBV2 with TRBJ2-3, with D perhaps matching TRBD2 (5 bases). The sequence was obtained from a human donor with alopecia areata. The CDR3 DNA reads as TGTGCCAGCGGAGGACGTCGAGTAAGCACAATGGGGGATACGCAGTATTTT. Protein product: CASGGRRVSTMGDTQYF.